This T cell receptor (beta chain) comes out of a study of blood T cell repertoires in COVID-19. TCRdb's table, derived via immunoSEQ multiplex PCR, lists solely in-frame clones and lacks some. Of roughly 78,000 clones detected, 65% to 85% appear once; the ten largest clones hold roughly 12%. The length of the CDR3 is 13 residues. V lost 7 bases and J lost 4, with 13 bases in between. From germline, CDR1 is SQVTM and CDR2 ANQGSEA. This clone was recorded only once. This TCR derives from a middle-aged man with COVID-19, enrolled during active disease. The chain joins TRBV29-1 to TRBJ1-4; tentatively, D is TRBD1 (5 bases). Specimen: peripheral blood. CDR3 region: CSGGDSYNEKLFF. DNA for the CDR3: TGCAGCGGGGGAGACAGTTATAATGAAAAACTGTTTTTT.